Listed below are T cell receptor beta chains from one sample, sequenced in a study of blood T cell repertoires in COVID-19. Generated by immunoSEQ multiplex PCR, the TCRdb table keeps only in-frame clones and is missing some. The table lists some 140,000 clones, around 77% of them singletons. Material: peripheral blood. The receptors were gathered from a human donor in a cohort sampled during active COVID-19. CDR3s include the opening cysteine and the closing phenylalanine or tryptophan. The D gene is left open where the match is weak. Clone size is shown for a subset of rows, as once, few, many or a class of expanded clone.

TRBD2,TRBV9,-,TRBJ2-3,CASSGGSGGWTDTQYF,TGTGCCAGCAGCGGGGGCTCGGGGGGTTGGACAGATACGCAGTATTTT
-,TRBV5-1,-,TRBJ2-2,CASSSVSGELFF,TGCGCCAGCAGTTCCGTCAGCGGGGAGCTGTTTTTT
-,TRBV29-1,-,TRBJ1-2,CSVEARQNGYTF,TGCAGCGTTGAAGCGCGGCAGAATGGCTACACCTTC
-,TRBV2,-,TRBJ1-1,CASKGEGSFTEAFF,TGTGCCAGCAAGGGGGAAGGGAGCTTTACTGAAGCTTTCTTT
-,TRBV19,-,TRBJ1-2,CASSIIQDGNYGYTF,TGTGCCAGTAGTATAATCCAGGATGGGAACTATGGCTACACCTTC
-,TRBV11-3,-,TRBJ1-2,CASSLGGQDNYGYTF,TGTGCCAGCAGCTTAGGTGGGCAGGATAACTATGGCTACACCTTC
-,TRBV13,-,TRBJ1-1,CASRSGGVTEAFF,TGTGCCAGCAGATCGGGGGGTGTGACTGAAGCTTTCTTT
TRBD1,TRBV5-1,-,TRBJ2-7,CASSSGTGVYEQYF,TGCGCCAGCAGCTCCGGGACAGGGGTCTACGAGCAGTACTTC
-,TRBV15,-,TRBJ1-2,CATRSPPENGYTF,TGTGCCACCAGGTCTCCGCCCGAGAATGGCTACACCTTC
-,TRBV4-1,-,TRBJ1-4,CASSFPLLRGTNEKLFF,TGCGCCAGCAGCTTCCCCCTTCTAAGGGGAACTAATGAAAAACTGTTTTTT
-,TRBV6-5,-,TRBJ2-7,CASSYNREGYEQYF,TGTGCCAGCAGTTATAACAGGGAAGGCTACGAGCAGTACTTC
-,TRBV19,-,TRBJ1-1,CASNIRDMNTEAFF,TGTGCCAGTAACATCAGGGATATGAACACTGAAGCTTTCTTT
TRBD1,TRBV7-9,few,TRBJ2-1,CASSLTGVDEQFF,TGTGCCAGCAGCTTGACAGGGGTTGACGAGCAGTTCTTC
TRBD1,TRBV9,-,TRBJ1-2,CASNPGQGNYGYTF,TGTGCCAGCAACCCGGGACAGGGAAACTATGGCTACACCTTC
-,TRBV6-6,-,TRBJ1-2,CASSQLGGKNYGYTF,TGTGCCAGCAGCCAGCTGGGGGGAAAAAACTATGGCTACACCTTC
-,TRBV30,-,TRBJ1-3,CAWSIRQDLSGNTIYF,TGTGCCTGGAGCATCCGACAGGACCTCTCTGGAAACACCATATATTTT
-,TRBV30,-,TRBJ2-7,CAWSVAGLQQYF,TGTGCCTGGAGTGTCGCTGGGCTGCAGCAGTACTTC
TRBD2,TRBV15,-,TRBJ2-7,CATSREWASGHYEQYF,TGTGCCACCAGCAGAGAGTGGGCTAGCGGGCATTACGAGCAGTACTTC
TRBD1,TRBV5-5,-,TRBJ1-5,CASSSTGLEDQPQHF,TGTGCCAGCAGCTCGACAGGGTTGGAGGATCAGCCCCAGCATTTT
-,TRBV6-6,-,TRBJ1-5,CAARRGEVGNQPQHF,TGTGCCGCACGGCGGGGAGAGGTGGGCAATCAGCCCCAGCATTTT
TRBD2,TRBV19,-,TRBJ2-5,CASSTGTSGGQTQYF,TGTGCCAGTAGTACGGGGACTAGCGGGGGGCAGACCCAGTACTTC
-,TRBV18,few,TRBJ1-5,CASSPQGGQPQHF,TGTGCCAGCTCACCACAGGGAGGTCAGCCCCAGCATTTT
TRBD1,TRBV15,-,TRBJ1-5,CATSRGRGLREPQHF,TGTGCCACCAGCAGAGGCAGGGGGCTTAGGGAGCCCCAGCATTTT
-,TRBV5-1,once,TRBJ2-7,CASSLDGITYEQYF,TGCGCCAGCAGCTTGGATGGCATAACCTACGAGCAGTACTTC
TRBD1,TRBV7-9,few,TRBJ1-5,CASSLDRGPNQPQHF,TGTGCCAGCAGCTTAGACAGGGGGCCCAATCAGCCCCAGCATTTT
TRBD2,TRBV7-9,-,TRBJ2-7,CASSLPTSGTYEQYF,TGTGCCAGCAGCTTACCGACTAGCGGAACCTACGAGCAGTACTTC
-,TRBV7-9,-,TRBJ1-6,CASSLDSRNSPLHF,TGTGCCAGCAGCTTGGACAGTAGGAATTCACCCCTCCACTTT
-,TRBV3-1/TRBV3-2,-,TRBJ1-1,CASSPRRSNTEAFF,TGTGCCAGCAGCCCCCGGAGGTCTAACACTGAAGCTTTCTTT
TRBD1,TRBV6-5,-,TRBJ1-6,CASRSTGRNSPLHF,TGTGCCAGCAGGTCGACAGGGCGGAATTCACCCCTCCACTTT
-,TRBV11-2,-,TRBJ2-2,CASSLDWAGYTGELFF,TGTGCCAGCAGCTTAGACTGGGCGGGGTACACCGGGGAGCTGTTTTTT
-,TRBV7-2,-,TRBJ1-2,CASSREKYYGYTF,TGTGCCAGCTCCAGGGAAAAATACTATGGCTACACCTTC
-,TRBV28,few,TRBJ2-7,CASSLSDTYEQYF,TGTGCCAGCAGTTTATCAGATACCTACGAGCAGTACTTC
TRBD1,TRBV6-5,-,TRBJ1-1,CASSYSRRDRVEAFF,TGTGCCAGCAGTTACTCTCGCCGGGACAGAGTTGAAGCTTTCTTT
-,TRBV7-3,-,TRBJ2-7,CASSLRRTPAYEQYF,TGTGCCAGCAGCTTAAGAAGGACACCAGCCTACGAGCAGTACTTC
-,TRBV6-1,-,TRBJ1-2,CASSEAMNYGYTF,TGTGCCAGCAGTGAAGCCATGAACTATGGCTACACCTTC
TRBD1,TRBV7-2,-,TRBJ1-1,CASSHRRGHAFF,TGTGCCAGCAGCCACAGGAGGGGGCATGCTTTCTTT
-,TRBV7-9,-,TRBJ1-5,CASSFDIDQPQHF,TGTGCCAGCAGCTTCGACATTGATCAGCCCCAGCATTTT
-,TRBV18,-,TRBJ2-2,CASSPAGSIPTGELFF,TGTGCCAGCTCACCTGCAGGTTCAATACCCACCGGGGAGCTGTTTTTT
-,TRBV5-1,-,TRBJ2-7,CASSYAHTGSPSSEQYF,TGCGCCAGCAGCTATGCCCACACAGGGTCCCCCAGTTCCGAGCAGTACTTC
-,TRBV28,-,TRBJ1-2,CASKDVIAGYTF,TGTGCCAGCAAAGACGTAATAGCCGGCTACACCTTC
-,TRBV5-6,once,TRBJ1-1,CATIRMGANTEAFF,TGTGCCACCATAAGAATGGGGGCGAACACTGAAGCTTTCTTT
-,TRBV5-6,-,TRBJ1-1,CATSLGVNTEAFF,TGTGCCACCTCCTTAGGGGTGAACACTGAAGCTTTCTTT
TRBD1,TRBV6-1,-,TRBJ2-1,CASRTGQGYNEQFF,TGTGCCAGCAGGACGGGACAGGGCTACAATGAGCAGTTCTTC
TRBD2,TRBV2,-,TRBJ2-3,CASWTSGGLDTQYF,TGTGCCAGTTGGACTAGCGGGGGGCTGGATACGCAGTATTTT
TRBD1,TRBV10-2,-,TRBJ1-6,CASQGQGYSPLHF,TGCGCCAGCCAGGGACAGGGATATTCACCCCTCCACTTT
-,TRBV5-6,once,TRBJ2-4,CASSYGDIQYF,TGTGCCAGCAGCTACGGGGACATTCAGTACTTC
-,TRBV6-1,-,TRBJ2-2,CASSERQSLTGELFF,TGTGCCAGCAGTGAGAGACAGAGCCTCACCGGGGAGCTGTTTTTT
TRBD2,TRBV7-2,-,TRBJ2-1,CASSLSFGGGALEQFF,TGTGCCAGCAGCTTAAGCTTCGGCGGGGGGGCCCTTGAGCAGTTCTTC
-,TRBV10-3,few,TRBJ2-1,CAAASTSYNEQFF,TGTGCCGCGGCTTCGACTAGCTACAATGAGCAGTTCTTC
-,TRBV12-3/TRBV12-4,-,TRBJ2-1,CASSSSSYNEQFF,TGTGCCAGCAGTTCCAGCTCCTACAATGAGCAGTTCTTC
-,TRBV27,-,TRBJ2-7,CASSFQGSSYEQYF,TGTGCCAGCAGTTTCCAGGGGAGCTCCTACGAGCAGTACTTC
-,TRBV28,-,TRBJ1-2,CASSSNRGYTF,TGTGCCAGCAGTTCTAACCGAGGCTACACCTTC
-,TRBV6-4,once,TRBJ1-4,CASSEGGAANEKLFF,TGTGCCAGCAGTGAAGGAGGGGCCGCTAATGAAAAACTGTTTTTT
-,TRBV6-1,-,TRBJ2-7,CASSERVSYEQYF,TGTGCCAGCAGTGAACGGGTATCCTACGAGCAGTACTTC
-,TRBV5-1,-,TRBJ1-2,CASSLGAQTNGYTF,TGCGCCAGCAGCTTGGGGGCCCAGACGAATGGCTACACCTTC